The 5 T cell receptor beta chains listed next were all sequenced from one sample in a study of blood T cell repertoires in COVID-19. Assay: immunoSEQ multiplex PCR; the TCRdb copy retains only in-frame clones and omits some. The sample contains 75,000 to 90,000 clones, about 87% of which appear only once. The sequenced sample was peripheral blood. All receptors derive from a man of 80 years or more with active or convalescent COVID-19.

The gene calls are TRBV7-2 and TRBJ2-3, with D perhaps TRBD2 (5 bases). V was clipped by 2 bases and J by 2 bases, with 8 bases between them. The CDR3 spans 14 residues. Germline V lookup: CDR1 SGHTA, CDR2 FQGNSA. CDR3 in DNA: TGTGCCAGCAGCTTACGGCTAGCCACAGATACGCAGTATTTT. It codes for CASSLRLATDTQYF.

The chain combines TRBV7-9 with TRBJ2-3; 8 nucleotides align to TRBD1. CDR3 size: 16 residues. V shed 1 base, J shed 5 bases, and the junction held 8 bases outside the gene matches. Germline values: CDR1 SEHNR, CDR2 FQNEAQ (reference sequence). The CDR3 sequence: CASSLVRSGGGDTQYF. The CDR3 bases are TGTGCCAGCAGCTTAGTTCGGTCAGGGGGCGGAGATACGCAGTATTTT.

This clone was observed once. V usage is TRBV11-2 and J usage is TRBJ2-5; 10 nucleotides line up with TRBD1. CDR3 length equals 15 residues. V was clipped by 3 bases and J by 5 bases; unmatched bases: 6. CDR1 is SGHAT, CDR2 FQNNGV, per germline. The CDR3 loop is CASSFGDRGWETQYF. As DNA, the CDR3 is TGTGCCAGCAGCTTTGGGGACAGGGGTTGGGAGACCCAGTACTTC.

J is TRBJ1-2 and V is TRBV3-1 (or the pseudogene TRBV3-2), with D possibly being TRBD1 (6 bases). The CDR3 is 15 amino acids. Looked up from germline, CDR1 is LGHDT and CDR2 is YNNKEL (reference sequence). The V gene lost 4 bases and the J gene lost 5 bases, with 17 bases spanning the gap. The CDR3 here is CASSPSGDGLYGYTF. As DNA, the CDR3 is TGTGCCAGCAGCCCTTCAGGGGACGGGTTATATGGCTACACCTTC.

The chain links TRBV24-1 to TRBJ1-1; TRBD1 matches at 7 bases. V shed 10 bases, J shed 4 bases, and the junction held 8 bases outside the gene matches. The CDR3 covers 13 residues. The germline CDR1 and CDR2 sequences are KGHDR and SFDVKD. CDR3 nucleotide sequence: TGTGCCACAAACACAGGGGTCGGCACTGAAGCTTTCTTT. This gives the protein CATNTGVGTEAFF.